The subject of this entry is one T cell receptor (beta chain). Its specificity is not known. These data belong to a study of blood T cells in healthy people across ages. Regarding the study as a whole: Without sorted subsets, naive and antigen-experienced compartments could not be conclusively compared. CMV status of donors was not determined, possibly confounding expanded clonotype changes.

PCR was performed a second time for about 6 to 11 cycles using a sample-barcoded 5' primer and a J-beta primer mix. A tag from a template-switch adaptor with 12 random nucleotides marked each cDNA molecule. TCRdb re-called the 5' RACE reads with MiXCR, one entry per CDR3 protein. Of over a million distinct CDR3 sequences in the sample, under 55% are singletons; the top ten hold 15% to 20%. A minimum of 5 micrograms of total RNA was extracted per sample. Trimming at V came to 0 bases and at J to 13 bases, leaving 2 bases not matched to a gene. Germline values: CDR1 SGHRS, CDR2 YFSETQ. The CDR3 has 13 amino acids.

The sequence came from a woman aged 60 to 75 in good health. The sample comprised blood. This chain connects TRBV5-1 to TRBJ2-1; 12 bases line up with TRBD2. The CDR3 sequence is CASSLASGRVQFF. CDR3 DNA: TGCGCCAGCAGCTTGGCTAGCGGGAGGGTTCAGTTCTTC.